This entry lists 23 T cell receptor beta chains sequenced from one sample in a study of blood T cells in healthy people across ages. Using a J-beta primer mix together with a sample-barcoded 5' primer, a second PCR was run for roughly 6 to 12 cycles. TCRdb fed the 5' RACE reads into MiXCR, producing one record per CDR3 protein. The table has hundreds of thousands of distinct CDR3 sequences, 55% to 70% seen once. The sample taken for sequencing was blood. These receptors came from a man aged 30 to 39 in good health.

The CDR3 DNA follows: TGCAGCGTTGACAACAGGGGGGGATCCGAGCAGTACTTC. This codes for CSVDNRGGSEQYF. V is TRBV29-1 and J is TRBJ2-7; weak D call: TRBD1 (8 bases). Germline loops: CDR1 SQVTM, CDR2 ANQGSEA. V lost 3 bases and J lost 6, with 15 bases in between. CDR3 size: 13 residues.

The V and J genes are TRBV14 and TRBJ2-5; possibly TRBD2 for D (6 bases). The germline CDR1 and CDR2 sequences are SGHDN and FVKESK. V lost 2 bases and J 5 bases, leaving 15 bases between the germline ends. The CDR3 runs 15 residues. The DNA of the CDR3 is TGTGCCAGCAGCCAAATGGGCGCTAGCGTGGAGACCCAGTACTTC. Translation: CASSQMGASVETQYF.

This chain joins TRBV28 and TRBJ2-7; no reliable D call. V lost 7 bases to trimming and J lost 0 bases, with 10 bases between them. CDR3 size: 13 residues. Germline V gene data show CDR1 as MDHEN and CDR2 as SYDVKM. In DNA form, the CDR3 reads TGTGCCAGCAAGAAGGGTTTCTCCTACGAGCAGTACTTC. Protein: CASKKGFSYEQYF.

The V and J genes are TRBV16 and TRBJ2-1; 7 bases match TRBD2. V shed 4 bases and J 3 bases; nucleotides not matched to a gene: 9. Germline V gene sequence: CDR1 KGHSY, CDR2 FQNENV. The CDR3 length is 16 residues. DNA for the CDR3: TGTGCCAGCAGCCGGACCGTCGGCGGGAGCTACAATGAGCAGTTCTTC. Its translation is CASSRTVGGSYNEQFF. The full variable domain, in which reference TRBV16 and TRBJ2-1 provide the parts outside the CDR3, is GEEVAQTPKHLVRGEGQKAKLYCAPIKGHSYVFWYQQVLKNEFKFLISFQNENVFDETGMPKERFSAKCLPNSPCSLEIQATKLEDSAVYFCASSRTVGGSYNEQFFGPGTRLTVL.

The chain is built from TRBV14 and TRBJ2-5; 7 nucleotides line up with TRBD2. The DNA end is a closer match to TRBJ2-7, so the J assignment may be wrong. This CDR3 has 15 residues. Germline V gene lookup returns CDR1 SGHDN and CDR2 FVKESK. CDR3 sequence: CASSPYTGGSVEQYF. The DNA for the CDR3 is TGTGCCAGCAGCCCCTACACTGGCGGGAGTGTCGAGCAGTACTTC.

V usage is TRBV15 and J usage is TRBJ2-1; D uncertain. CDR1 is LNHNV and CDR2 is YYDKDF in the germline V gene (reference sequence). The germline V and J ends were trimmed by 2 bases and 5 bases, with 4 bases remaining between them. This CDR3 region has 12 residues. CDR3 nucleotide sequence: TGTGCCACCAGCAGACGGGACAATGAGCAGTTCTTC. Its translation: CATSRRDNEQFF.

V usage is TRBV7-9 and J usage is TRBJ2-4; 7 nucleotides agree with TRBD1. V dropped 4 bases and J dropped 15; count of bases not matched to a gene: 21. The CDR3 contains 16 residues. Germline CDR1 reads SEHNR; CDR2 reads FQNEAQ (reference sequence). Here the CDR3 DNA reads TGTGCCAGCAGCTCCCTGAGGGGACAGCCTGGATCGGATCGGTACTTC. Its protein product is CASSSLRGQPGSDRYF.

This clonotype showed up just a few times. The chain combines TRBV28 with TRBJ2-3; either TRBD1 or TRBD2 may fit D (5 bases each). V lost 4 bases, J lost 4 bases, and 9 bases lay in between. There are 13 residues in the CDR3. Germline V lookup: CDR1 MDHEN, CDR2 SYDVKM. The CDR3 loop is CASSSTGPDTQYF. CDR3 in DNA: TGTGCCAGCAGTTCAACGGGGCCAGATACGCAGTATTTT. The full variable domain, with the rest looked up from reference TRBV28 and TRBJ2-3, is DVKVTQSSRYLVKRTGEKVFLECVQDMDHENMFWYRQDPGLGLRLIYFSYDVKMKEKGDIPEGYSVSREKKERFSLILESASTNQTSMYLCASSSTGPDTQYFGPGTRLTVL.

This clonotype was recorded once. This chain joins TRBV5-1 and TRBJ1-1, with 7 nucleotides matching TRBD1. Trimming took 4 bases from V and 2 from J; bases not matched to a gene: 11. Germline CDR1 reads SGHRS; CDR2 reads YFSETQ. This CDR3 has 16 residues. CDR3 sequence: CASSPDRPRVNTEAFF. The CDR3 nucleotides are TGCGCCAGCAGCCCGGACAGGCCAAGGGTAAACACTGAAGCTTTCTTT. Full variable domain (missing parts from reference TRBV5-1 and TRBJ1-1): KAGVTQTPRYLIKTRGQQVTLSCSPISGHRSVSWYQQTPGQGLQFLFEYFSETQRNKGNFPGRFSGRQFSNSRSEMNVSTLELGDSALYLCASSPDRPRVNTEAFFGQGTRLTVV.

The chain joins TRBV20-1 to TRBJ2-7; 7 bases are shared with TRBD1. Germline CDR1 is DFQATT and CDR2 is SNEGSKA (reference sequence). V shed 0 bases and J 2 bases; nucleotides not matched to a gene: 7. The CDR3 is 15 amino acids. The CDR3 loop reads CSAREGQMNTYEQYF. For the CDR3, the DNA is TGCAGTGCTAGAGAGGGACAGATGAACACCTACGAGCAGTACTTC.

This clonotype appeared a few times. V and J are TRBV12-3 or TRBV12-4 and TRBJ2-5, with D perhaps TRBD1 or TRBD2 (5 bases each). There are 15 residues in the CDR3. V was cut by 5 bases and J by 0 bases, with 13 bases left in between. CDR3 coding DNA: TGTGCCAGCAGTCACGGGACCGATAACCAAGAGACCCAGTACTTC. Amino acid sequence: CASSHGTDNQETQYF.

The chain joins TRBV9 to TRBJ1-1; D is unresolved. Per germline, CDR1 SGDLS and CDR2 YYNGEE. Trimming cost V 5 bases and J 2 bases, with 10 bases left between them. The CDR3 length is 13 residues. This CDR3 reads CASSAGPNTEAFF. For the CDR3, the DNA is TGTGCCAGCAGTGCAGGTCCCAACACTGAAGCTTTCTTT. The full variable domain, its missing parts supplied by reference TRBV9 and TRBJ1-1, is DSGVTQTPKHLITATGQRVTLRCSPRSGDLSVYWYQQSLDQGLQFLIQYYNGEERAKGNILERFSAQQFPDLHSELNLSSLELGDSALYFCASSAGPNTEAFFGQGTRLTVV.

This clonotype was seen only a few times. The CDR3 bases are TGTGCCAGCAGCTTAGTGCTAGCGGGAGAAGATACGCAGTATTTT. Residues: CASSLVLAGEDTQYF. J is TRBJ2-3 and V is TRBV7-9; 10 bases line up with TRBD2. This CDR3 has 15 amino acids. The germline V gene has CDR1 SEHNR and CDR2 FQNEAQ (reference sequence). V was clipped by 1 base and J by 5 bases; unmatched bases: 3.

This clonotype was seen only once. The chain is built from TRBV20-1 and TRBJ1-1; D unresolved. The CDR3 spans 10 residues. Germline V gene lookup returns CDR1 DFQATT and CDR2 SNEGSKA (reference sequence). Between the trimmed V and J ends, which lost 4 bases and 4 bases, there was a span of 4 bases. The CDR3 DNA follows: TGCAGTGCTATCAGCACTGAAGCTTTCTTT. Amino acid sequence: CSAISTEAFF.

This chain links TRBV3-1 with TRBJ2-1; D call uncertain. The CDR3 covers 14 residues. Trimming took 0 bases from V and 10 from J, leaving 13 bases between them. Germline CDR1 reads LGHDT; CDR2 reads YNNKEL (reference sequence). The CDR3 is CASSQDQGRPEQFF. CDR3 in DNA: TGTGCCAGCAGCCAAGATCAAGGAAGGCCGGAGCAGTTCTTC.

The genes are TRBV7-8 and TRBJ2-4, with D hard to call. CDR3 size: 14 residues. The V and J ends lost 3 bases and 2 bases respectively, with 8 bases between them. The germline V gene encodes CDR1 SGHVS and CDR2 FQNEAQ. CDR3 DNA: TGTGCCAGCAGCTTCTCCTGGCCCAAAAACATTCAGTACTTC. Translating it yields CASSFSWPKNIQYF. The variable domain in full, with the rest retrieved from reference TRBV7-8 and TRBJ2-4, is GAGVSQSPRYKVAKRGQDVALRCDPISGHVSLFWYQQALGQGPEFLTYFQNEAQLDKSGLPSDRFFAERPEGSVSTLKIQRTQQEDSAVYLCASSFSWPKNIQYFGAGTRLSVL.

This clonotype was counted only a few times. The CDR3 DNA sequence: TGTGCCAGCAGCCCTAGACGCCAGGAGATGACCAATGAGCAGTTCTTC. Amino acid sequence: CASSPRRQEMTNEQFF. The gene calls are TRBV7-9 and TRBJ2-1; D remains ambiguous. V gave up 5 bases and J gave up 6 bases, with 20 bases separating them. CDR1 is SEHNR, CDR2 FQNEAQ, per germline (reference sequence). The CDR3 spans 16 residues.

This clonotype has just one count. The V call is TRBV25-1, the J call TRBJ1-5; D gene unclear. This CDR3 has 16 amino acids. Trimming stripped 3 bases from V and 6 bases from J, with 18 bases between. The germline gives CDR1 MGHDK, CDR2 SYGVNS. This CDR3 is CASSEIGILEPQPQHF. The CDR3 DNA reads as TGTGCCAGCAGTGAGATCGGGATTTTGGAGCCTCAGCCCCAGCATTTT.

This clonotype was seen once. The rearrangement links TRBV25-1 to TRBJ1-2; D is uncertain. Germline CDR1 and CDR2: MGHDK and SYGVNS. The CDR3 runs to 13 residues. Trimming removed 4 bases at V and 4 bases at J, with 10 bases between. The CDR3 sequence: CASSVDGPYGYTF. The DNA of the CDR3 is TGTGCCAGCAGTGTCGACGGACCCTATGGCTACACCTTC.

This rearrangement joins TRBV12-5 to TRBJ1-4, with D possibly being TRBD1 (6 bases). Deletions cut 6 bases from V and 2 bases from J, with 10 bases between. CDR1 and CDR2 from the germline V gene are LGHNT and FRNRAP. CDR3 length equals 14 residues. The CDR3 DNA is TGTGCTAGTGGACAGGACAGCACTAATGAAAAACTGTTTTTT. Translation gives CASGQDSTNEKLFF.

This chain joins TRBV28 and TRBJ2-4, with 16 nucleotides matching TRBD2. V gave up 2 bases and J gave up 10 bases; unmatched junction bases: 2. CDR3 size: 15 residues. Germline values: CDR1 MDHEN, CDR2 SYDVKM. DNA for the CDR3: TGTGCCAGCAGTTTAGGGACTAGCGGGAGGGGAATTCAGTACTTC. Protein sequence: CASSLGTSGRGIQYF.

This clonotype was detected only a few times. The chain is built from TRBV12-3 or TRBV12-4 and TRBJ1-5, with 9 positions matching TRBD1. V trimming: 5 bases; J trimming: 7 bases; junction bases outside the gene matches: 3. The CDR3 has 13 residues. CDR3 nucleotide sequence: TGTGCCAGCAGTGGGGACAGGGCCCAGCCCCAGCATTTT. This gives the protein CASSGDRAQPQHF.

This sequence joins TRBV29-1 and TRBJ2-3; 7 bases match TRBD2. With V trimmed by 4 bases and J by 4 bases, 8 bases remained unmatched. The CDR3 is made up of 14 amino acids. Germline values: CDR1 SQVTM, CDR2 ANQGSEA. Here the CDR3 DNA reads TGCAGCGTTGGTCTATCGGGAGGCGCAGATACGCAGTATTTT. Translation gives CSVGLSGGADTQYF.